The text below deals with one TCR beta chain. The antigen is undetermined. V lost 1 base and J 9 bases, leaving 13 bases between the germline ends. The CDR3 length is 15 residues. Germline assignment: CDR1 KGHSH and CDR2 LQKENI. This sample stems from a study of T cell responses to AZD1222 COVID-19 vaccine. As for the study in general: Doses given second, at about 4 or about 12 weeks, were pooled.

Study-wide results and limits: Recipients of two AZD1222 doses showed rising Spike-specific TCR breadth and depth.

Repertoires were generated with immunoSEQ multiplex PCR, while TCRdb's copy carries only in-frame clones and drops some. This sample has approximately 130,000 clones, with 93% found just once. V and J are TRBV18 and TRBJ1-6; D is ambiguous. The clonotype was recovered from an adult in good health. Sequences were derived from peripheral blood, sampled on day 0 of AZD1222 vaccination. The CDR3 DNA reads TGTGCCAGCTCACCACTAGAATTGGGTAGTTCACCCCTCCACTTT. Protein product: CASSPLELGSSPLHF.